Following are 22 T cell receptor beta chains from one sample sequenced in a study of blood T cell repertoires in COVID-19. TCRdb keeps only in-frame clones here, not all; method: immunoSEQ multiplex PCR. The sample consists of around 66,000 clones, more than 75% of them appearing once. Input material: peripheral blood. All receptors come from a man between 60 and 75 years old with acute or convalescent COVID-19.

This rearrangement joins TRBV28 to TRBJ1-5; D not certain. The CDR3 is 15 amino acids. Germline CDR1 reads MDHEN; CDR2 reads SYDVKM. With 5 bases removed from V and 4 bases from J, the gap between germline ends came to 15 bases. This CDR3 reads CASSPHGRANQPQHF. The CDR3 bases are TGTGCCAGCAGTCCCCACGGGAGGGCGAATCAGCCCCAGCATTTT.

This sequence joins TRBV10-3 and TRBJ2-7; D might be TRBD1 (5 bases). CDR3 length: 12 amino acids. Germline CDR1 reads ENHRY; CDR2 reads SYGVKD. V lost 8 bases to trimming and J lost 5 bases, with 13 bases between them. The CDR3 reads CAIGAGLDEQYF. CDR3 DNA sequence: TGTGCCATCGGGGCAGGCCTGGACGAGCAGTACTTC.

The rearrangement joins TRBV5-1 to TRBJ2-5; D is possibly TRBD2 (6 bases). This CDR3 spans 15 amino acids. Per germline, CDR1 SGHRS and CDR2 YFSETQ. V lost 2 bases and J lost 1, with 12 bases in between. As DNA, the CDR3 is TGCGCCAGCAGCTTCGGACGGGGGTCCCAAGAGACCCAGTACTTC. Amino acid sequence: CASSFGRGSQETQYF. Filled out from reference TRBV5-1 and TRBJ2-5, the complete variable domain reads KAGVTQTPRYLIKTRGQQVTLSCSPISGHRSVSWYQQTPGQGLQFLFEYFSETQRNKGNFPGRFSGRQFSNSRSEMNVSTLELGDSALYLCASSFGRGSQETQYFGPGTRLLVL.

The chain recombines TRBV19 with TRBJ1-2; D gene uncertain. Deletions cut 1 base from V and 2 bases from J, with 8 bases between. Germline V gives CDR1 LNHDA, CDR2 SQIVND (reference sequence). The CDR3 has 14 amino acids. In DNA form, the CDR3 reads TGTGCCAGTAGTATAGGTACAGCCAACTATGGCTACACCTTC. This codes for CASSIGTANYGYTF.

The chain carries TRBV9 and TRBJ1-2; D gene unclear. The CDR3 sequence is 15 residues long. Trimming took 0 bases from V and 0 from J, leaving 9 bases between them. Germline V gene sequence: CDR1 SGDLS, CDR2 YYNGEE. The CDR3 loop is CASSVEREANYGYTF. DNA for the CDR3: TGTGCCAGCAGCGTAGAGAGGGAAGCTAACTATGGCTACACCTTC.

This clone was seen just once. CDR3 in DNA: TGTGCCAGCAGCCTTCGGGGGGGGATGGCTAGCGGTTACTACAATGAGCAGTTCTTC. This sequence encodes CASSLRGGMASGYYNEQFF. V and J are TRBV7-2 and TRBJ2-1; 8 positions match TRBD2. CDR3 size: 19 residues. The junction had 18 bases not matched to a gene; V was cut back by 5 bases and J by 3 bases. Germline V gene lookup returns CDR1 SGHTA and CDR2 FQGNSA.

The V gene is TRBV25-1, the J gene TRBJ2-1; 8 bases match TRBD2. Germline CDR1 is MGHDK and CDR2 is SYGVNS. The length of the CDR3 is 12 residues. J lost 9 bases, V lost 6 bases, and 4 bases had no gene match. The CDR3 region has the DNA TGTGCCAGCAGCGGGGGGGGAGTTGAGCAGTTCTTC. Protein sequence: CASSGGGVEQFF.

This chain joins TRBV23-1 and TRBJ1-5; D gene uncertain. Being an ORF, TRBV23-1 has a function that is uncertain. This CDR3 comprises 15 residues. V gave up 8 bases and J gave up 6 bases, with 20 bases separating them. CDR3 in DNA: TGCGCCAGCGACGAGAGACTCAGCGGTTTTCAGCCCCAGCATTTT. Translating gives CASDERLSGFQPQHF.

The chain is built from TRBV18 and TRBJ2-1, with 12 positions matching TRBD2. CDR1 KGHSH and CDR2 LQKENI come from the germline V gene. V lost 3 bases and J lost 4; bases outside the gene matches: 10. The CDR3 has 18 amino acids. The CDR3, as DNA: TGTGCCAGCTCACCCCTCGGAACTAGCGGGGGGAAATACAATGAGCAGTTCTTC. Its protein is CASSPLGTSGGKYNEQFF.

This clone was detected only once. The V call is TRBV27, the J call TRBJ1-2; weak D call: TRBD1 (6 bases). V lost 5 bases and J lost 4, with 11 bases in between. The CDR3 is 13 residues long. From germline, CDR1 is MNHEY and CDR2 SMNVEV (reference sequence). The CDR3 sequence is CASSNREGYGYTF. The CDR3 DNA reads TGTGCCAGCAGTAACAGGGAGGGCTATGGCTACACCTTC.

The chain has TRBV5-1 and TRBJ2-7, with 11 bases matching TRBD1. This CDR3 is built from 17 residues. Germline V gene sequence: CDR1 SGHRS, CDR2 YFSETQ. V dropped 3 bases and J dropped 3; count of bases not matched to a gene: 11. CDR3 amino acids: CASSYRTGGMEGYEQYF. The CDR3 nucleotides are TGCGCCAGCAGCTATCGGACAGGGGGCATGGAAGGCTACGAGCAGTACTTC.

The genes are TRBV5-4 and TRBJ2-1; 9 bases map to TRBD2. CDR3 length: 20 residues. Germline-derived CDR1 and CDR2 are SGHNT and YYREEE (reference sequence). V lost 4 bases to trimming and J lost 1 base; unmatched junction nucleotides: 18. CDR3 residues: CASSHPKRGVPSGSYNEQFF. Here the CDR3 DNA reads TGTGCCAGCAGCCACCCCAAGCGGGGGGTCCCAAGTGGATCCTACAATGAGCAGTTCTTC.

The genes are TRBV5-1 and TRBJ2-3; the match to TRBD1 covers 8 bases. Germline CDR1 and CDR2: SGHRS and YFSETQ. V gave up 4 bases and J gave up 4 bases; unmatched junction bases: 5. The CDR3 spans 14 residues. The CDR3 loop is CASSPTGGADTQYF. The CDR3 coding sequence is TGCGCCAGCAGCCCTACAGGGGGAGCAGATACGCAGTATTTT.

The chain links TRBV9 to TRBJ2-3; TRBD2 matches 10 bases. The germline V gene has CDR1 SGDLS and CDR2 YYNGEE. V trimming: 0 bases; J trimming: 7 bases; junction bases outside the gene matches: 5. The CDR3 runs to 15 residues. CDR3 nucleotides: TGTGCCAGCAGCGTAGCTAGCGGGGGACCCAATACGCAGTATTTT. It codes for CASSVASGGPNTQYF.

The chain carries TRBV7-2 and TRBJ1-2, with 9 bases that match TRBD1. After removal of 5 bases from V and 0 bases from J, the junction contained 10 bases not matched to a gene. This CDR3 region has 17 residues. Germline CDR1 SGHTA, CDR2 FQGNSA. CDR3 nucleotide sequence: TGTGCCAGCAGCCCAGCCGCGGGACAGGGCGCTAACTATGGCTACACCTTC. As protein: CASSPAAGQGANYGYTF.

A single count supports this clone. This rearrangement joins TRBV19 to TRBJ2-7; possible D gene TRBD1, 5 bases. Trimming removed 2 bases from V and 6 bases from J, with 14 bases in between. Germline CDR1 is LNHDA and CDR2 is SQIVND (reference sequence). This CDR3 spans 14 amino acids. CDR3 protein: CASSIKTAGGEQYF. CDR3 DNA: TGTGCCAGTAGTATAAAGACAGCCGGTGGCGAGCAGTACTTC.

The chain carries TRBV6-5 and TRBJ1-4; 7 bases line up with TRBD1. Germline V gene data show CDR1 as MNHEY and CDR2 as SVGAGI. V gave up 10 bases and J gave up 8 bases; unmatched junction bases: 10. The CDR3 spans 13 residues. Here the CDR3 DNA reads TGTGCCACCGGACAGGACCGAGGCGAAAAACTGTTTTTT. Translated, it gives CATGQDRGEKLFF.

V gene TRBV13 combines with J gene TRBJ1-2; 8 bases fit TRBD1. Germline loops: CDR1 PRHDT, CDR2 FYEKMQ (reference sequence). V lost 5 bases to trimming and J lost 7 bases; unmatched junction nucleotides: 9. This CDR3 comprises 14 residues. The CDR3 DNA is TGTGCCAGCAGCCGGGGGACAGGACTTAGTGGCTACACCTTC. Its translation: CASSRGTGLSGYTF. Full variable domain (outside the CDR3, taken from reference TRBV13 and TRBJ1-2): AAGVIQSPRHLIKEKRETATLKCYPIPRHDTVYWYQQGPGQDPQFLISFYEKMQSDKGSIPDRFSAQQFSDYHSELNMSSLELGDSALYFCASSRGTGLSGYTFGSGTRLTVV.

This chain's CDR3 is CASSQGRVPRGNEQFF. For the CDR3, the DNA is TGCGCCAGCAGCCAAGGACGGGTCCCCAGGGGGAATGAGCAGTTCTTC. V is TRBV4-3 and J is TRBJ2-1; 7 nucleotides line up with TRBD1. Germline V gene data show CDR1 as LGHNA and CDR2 as YSLEER. After removal of 1 base from V and 7 bases from J, the junction contained 10 bases not matched to a gene. CDR3 length equals 16 residues.

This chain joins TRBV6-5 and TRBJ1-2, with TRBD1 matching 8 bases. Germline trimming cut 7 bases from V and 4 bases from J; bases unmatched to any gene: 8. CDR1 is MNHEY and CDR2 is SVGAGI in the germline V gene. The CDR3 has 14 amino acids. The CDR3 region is CASTVGTGTYGYTF. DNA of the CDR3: TGTGCCAGCACCGTCGGGACAGGTACCTATGGCTACACCTTC.

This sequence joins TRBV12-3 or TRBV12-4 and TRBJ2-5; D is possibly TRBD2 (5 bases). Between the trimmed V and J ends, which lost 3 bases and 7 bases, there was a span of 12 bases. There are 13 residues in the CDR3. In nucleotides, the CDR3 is TGTGCCAGCAGTTTCCCCGATCGGGGGACCCAGTACTTC. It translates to CASSFPDRGTQYF.

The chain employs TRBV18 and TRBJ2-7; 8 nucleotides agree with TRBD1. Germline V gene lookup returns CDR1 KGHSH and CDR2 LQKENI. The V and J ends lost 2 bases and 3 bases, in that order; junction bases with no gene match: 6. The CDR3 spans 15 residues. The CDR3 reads CASSPSTGGFYEQYF. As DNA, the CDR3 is TGTGCCAGCTCACCAAGCACAGGGGGTTTCTACGAGCAGTACTTC.